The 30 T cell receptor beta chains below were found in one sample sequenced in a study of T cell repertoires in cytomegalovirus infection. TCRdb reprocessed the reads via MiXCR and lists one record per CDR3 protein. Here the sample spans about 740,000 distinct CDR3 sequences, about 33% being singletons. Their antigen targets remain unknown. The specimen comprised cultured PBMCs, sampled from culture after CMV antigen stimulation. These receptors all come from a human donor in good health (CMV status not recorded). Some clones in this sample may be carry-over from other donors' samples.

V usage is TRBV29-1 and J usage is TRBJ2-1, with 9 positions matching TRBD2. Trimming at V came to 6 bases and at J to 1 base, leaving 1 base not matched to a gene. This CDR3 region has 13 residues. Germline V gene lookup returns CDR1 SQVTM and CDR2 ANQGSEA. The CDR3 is CSVSGGSYNEQFF. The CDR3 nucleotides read TGCAGCGTAAGCGGGGGGTCCTACAATGAGCAGTTCTTC.

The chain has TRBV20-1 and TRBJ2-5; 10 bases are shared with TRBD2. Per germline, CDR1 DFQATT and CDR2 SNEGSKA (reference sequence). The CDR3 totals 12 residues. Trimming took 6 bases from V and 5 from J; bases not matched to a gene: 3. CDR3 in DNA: TGCAGTGCCCAGCGGGAGGGTGAGACCCAGTACTTC. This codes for CSAQREGETQYF.

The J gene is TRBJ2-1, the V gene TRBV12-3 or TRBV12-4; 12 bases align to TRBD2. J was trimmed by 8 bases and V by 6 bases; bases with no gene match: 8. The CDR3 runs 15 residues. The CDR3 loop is CASSPSGGARDEQFF. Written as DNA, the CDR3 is TGTGCCAGCAGCCCTAGCGGGGGGGCCAGGGATGAGCAGTTCTTC.

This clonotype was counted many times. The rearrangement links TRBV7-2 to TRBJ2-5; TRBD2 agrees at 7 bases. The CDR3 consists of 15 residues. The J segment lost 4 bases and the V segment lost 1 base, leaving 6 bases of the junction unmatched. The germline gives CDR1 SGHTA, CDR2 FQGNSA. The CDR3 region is CASSLVGGRGETQYF. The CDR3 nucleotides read TGTGCCAGCAGCTTAGTCGGTGGGAGGGGAGAGACCCAGTACTTC.

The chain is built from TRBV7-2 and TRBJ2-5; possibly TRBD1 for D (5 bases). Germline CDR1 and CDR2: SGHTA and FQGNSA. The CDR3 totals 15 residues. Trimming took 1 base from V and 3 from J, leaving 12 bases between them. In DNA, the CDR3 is TGTGCCAGCAGCTTAGAGGGGCAATGGGAAGAGACCCAGTACTTC. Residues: CASSLEGQWEETQYF.

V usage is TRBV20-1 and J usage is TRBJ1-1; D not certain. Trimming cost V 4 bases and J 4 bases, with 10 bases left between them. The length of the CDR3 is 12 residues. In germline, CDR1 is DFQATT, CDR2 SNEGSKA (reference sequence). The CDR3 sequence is CSAKMTGTEAFF. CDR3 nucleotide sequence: TGCAGTGCTAAAATGACGGGCACTGAAGCTTTCTTT.

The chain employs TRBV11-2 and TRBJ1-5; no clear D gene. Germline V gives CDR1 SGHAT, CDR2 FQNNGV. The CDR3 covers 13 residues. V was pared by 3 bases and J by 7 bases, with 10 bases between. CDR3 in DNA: TGTGCCAGCAGCTTTAGTTGGGGACAGCCCCAGCATTTT. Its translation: CASSFSWGQPQHF.

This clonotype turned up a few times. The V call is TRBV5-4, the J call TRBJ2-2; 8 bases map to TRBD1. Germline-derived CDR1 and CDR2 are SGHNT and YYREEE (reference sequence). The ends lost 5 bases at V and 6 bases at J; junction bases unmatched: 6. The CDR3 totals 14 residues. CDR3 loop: CASRKQGVAGELFF. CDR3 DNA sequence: TGTGCCAGCAGGAAACAGGGGGTGGCCGGGGAGCTGTTTTTT.

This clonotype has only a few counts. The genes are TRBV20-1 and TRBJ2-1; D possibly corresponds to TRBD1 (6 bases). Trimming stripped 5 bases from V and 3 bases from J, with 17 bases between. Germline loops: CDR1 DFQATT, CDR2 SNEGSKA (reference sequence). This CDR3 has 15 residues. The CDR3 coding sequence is TGCAGTGCTCAAAATACGGGACAAAACTACAATGAGCAGTTCTTC. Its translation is CSAQNTGQNYNEQFF.

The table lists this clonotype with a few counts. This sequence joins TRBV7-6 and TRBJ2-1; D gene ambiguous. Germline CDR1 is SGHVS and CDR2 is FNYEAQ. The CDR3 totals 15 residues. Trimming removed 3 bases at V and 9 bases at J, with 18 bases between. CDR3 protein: CASSLGLELPPEQFF. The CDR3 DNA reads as TGTGCCAGCAGCTTGGGTCTAGAGTTGCCCCCTGAGCAGTTCTTC.

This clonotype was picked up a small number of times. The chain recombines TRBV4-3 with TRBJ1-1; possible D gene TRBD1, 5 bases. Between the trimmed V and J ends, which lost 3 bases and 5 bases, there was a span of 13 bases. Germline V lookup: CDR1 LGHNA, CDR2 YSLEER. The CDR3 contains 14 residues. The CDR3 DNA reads TGCGCCAGCAGCCAGTTAGGGGTGGGGACTGAAGCTTTCTTT. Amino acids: CASSQLGVGTEAFF.

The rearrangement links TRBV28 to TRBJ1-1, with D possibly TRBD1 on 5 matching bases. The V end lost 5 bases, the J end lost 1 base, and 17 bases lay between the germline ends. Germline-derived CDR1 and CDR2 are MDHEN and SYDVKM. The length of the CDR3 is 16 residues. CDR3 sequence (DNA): TGTGCCAGCAGTCCTCGACAGAGCATTAAGAACACTGAAGCTTTCTTT. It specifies CASSPRQSIKNTEAFF.

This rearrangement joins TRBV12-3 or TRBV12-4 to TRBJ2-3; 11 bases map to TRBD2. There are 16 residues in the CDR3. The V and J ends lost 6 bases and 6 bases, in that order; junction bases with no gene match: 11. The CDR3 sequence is CASSRLGLAGGDTQYF. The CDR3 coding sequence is TGTGCCAGCAGCCGCCTGGGGCTAGCGGGGGGTGATACGCAGTATTTT.

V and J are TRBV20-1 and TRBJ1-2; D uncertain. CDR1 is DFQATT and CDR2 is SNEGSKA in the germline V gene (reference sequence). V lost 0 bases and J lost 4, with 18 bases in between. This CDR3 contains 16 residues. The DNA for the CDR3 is TGCAGTGCTAGAGAGGCCTCCGGCAGGAGCCTCTATGGCTACACCTTC. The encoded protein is CSAREASGRSLYGYTF.

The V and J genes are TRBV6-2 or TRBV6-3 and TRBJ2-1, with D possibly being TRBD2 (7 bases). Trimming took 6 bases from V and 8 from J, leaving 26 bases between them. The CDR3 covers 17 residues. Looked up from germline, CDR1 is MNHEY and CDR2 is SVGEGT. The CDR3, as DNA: TGTGCCAGCAGCTCCCCACAGGCGGGGGCGGGTGGCCATGAGCAGTTCTTC. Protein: CASSSPQAGAGGHEQFF.

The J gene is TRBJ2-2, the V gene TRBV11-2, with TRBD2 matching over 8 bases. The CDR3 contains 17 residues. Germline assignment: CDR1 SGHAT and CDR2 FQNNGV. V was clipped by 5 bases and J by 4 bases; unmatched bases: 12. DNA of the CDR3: TGTGCCAGCAGCCTACGTGGAGGGCTAGCGGGCACCGGGGAGCTGTTTTTT. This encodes CASSLRGGLAGTGELFF. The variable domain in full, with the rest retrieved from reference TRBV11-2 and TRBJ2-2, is EAGVAQSPRYKIIEKRQSVAFWCNPISGHATLYWYQQILGQGPKLLIQFQNNGVVDDSQLPKDRFSAERLKGVDSTLKIQPAKLEDSAVYLCASSLRGGLAGTGELFFGEGSRLTVL.

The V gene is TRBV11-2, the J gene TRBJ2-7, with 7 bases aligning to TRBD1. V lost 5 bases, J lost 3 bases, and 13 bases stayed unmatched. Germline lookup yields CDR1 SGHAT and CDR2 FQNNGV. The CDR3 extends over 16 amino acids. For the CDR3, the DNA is TGTGCCAGCAGCGCCGTACAGGGGCCTAGATTCTACGAGCAGTACTTC. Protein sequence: CASSAVQGPRFYEQYF. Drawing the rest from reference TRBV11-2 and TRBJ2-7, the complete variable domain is EAGVAQSPRYKIIEKRQSVAFWCNPISGHATLYWYQQILGQGPKLLIQFQNNGVVDDSQLPKDRFSAERLKGVDSTLKIQPAKLEDSAVYLCASSAVQGPRFYEQYFGPGTRLTVT.

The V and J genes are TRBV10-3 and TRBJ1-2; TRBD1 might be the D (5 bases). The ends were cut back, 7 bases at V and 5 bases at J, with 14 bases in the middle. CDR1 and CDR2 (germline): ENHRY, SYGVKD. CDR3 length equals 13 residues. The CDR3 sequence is CAITMMGGYGYTF. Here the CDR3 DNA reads TGTGCCATCACAATGATGGGGGGGTATGGCTACACCTTC.

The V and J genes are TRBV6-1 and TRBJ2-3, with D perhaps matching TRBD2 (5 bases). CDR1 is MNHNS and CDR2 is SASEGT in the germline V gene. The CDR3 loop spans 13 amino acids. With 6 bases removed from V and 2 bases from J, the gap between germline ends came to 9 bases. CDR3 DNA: TGTGCCAGCAGAGGAGCGGTCACAGATACGCAGTATTTT. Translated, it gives CASRGAVTDTQYF.

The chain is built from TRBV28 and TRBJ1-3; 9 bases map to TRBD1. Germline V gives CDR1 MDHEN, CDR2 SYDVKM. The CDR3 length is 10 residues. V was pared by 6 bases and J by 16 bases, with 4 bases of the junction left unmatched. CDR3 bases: TGTGCCAGCAGGGGGACAGGGAGTTATTTT. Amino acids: CASRGTGSYF.

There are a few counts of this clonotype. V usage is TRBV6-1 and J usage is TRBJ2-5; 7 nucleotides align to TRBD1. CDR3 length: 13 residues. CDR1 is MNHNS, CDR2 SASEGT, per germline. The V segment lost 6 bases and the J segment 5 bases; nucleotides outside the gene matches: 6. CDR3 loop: CASSRGIIETQYF. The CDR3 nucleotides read TGTGCCAGCAGCAGGGGGATAATTGAGACCCAGTACTTC.

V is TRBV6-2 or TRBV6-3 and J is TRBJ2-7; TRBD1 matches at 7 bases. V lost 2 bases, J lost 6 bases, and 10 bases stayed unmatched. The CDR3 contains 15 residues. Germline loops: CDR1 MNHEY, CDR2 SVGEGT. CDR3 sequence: CASSYHRDSAAEQYF. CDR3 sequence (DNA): TGTGCCAGCAGTTACCACCGGGACAGTGCGGCCGAGCAGTACTTC.

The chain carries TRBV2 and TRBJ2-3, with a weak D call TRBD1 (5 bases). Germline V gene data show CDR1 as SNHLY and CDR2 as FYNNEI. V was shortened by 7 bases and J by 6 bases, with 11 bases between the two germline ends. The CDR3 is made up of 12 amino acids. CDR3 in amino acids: CASTRQSDTQYF. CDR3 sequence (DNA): TGTGCCAGCACCAGACAGTCGGATACGCAGTATTTT.

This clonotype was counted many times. CDR3 nucleotide sequence: TGTGCCAGCAGCCGGGACAGGGGAACCAGCTCTGGAAACACCATATATTTT. The encoded protein is CASSRDRGTSSGNTIYF. J is TRBJ1-3 and V is TRBV7-2; 10 bases are a match to TRBD1. The CDR3 length is 17 residues. Trimming removed 5 bases from V and 0 bases from J; junction bases left unmatched: 7. The germline CDR1 and CDR2 sequences are SGHTA and FQGNSA.

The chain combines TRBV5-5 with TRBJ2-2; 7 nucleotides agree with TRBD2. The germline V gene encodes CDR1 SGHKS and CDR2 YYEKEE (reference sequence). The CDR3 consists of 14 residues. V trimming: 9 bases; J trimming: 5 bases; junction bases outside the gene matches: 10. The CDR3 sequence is CATLRSGITGELFF. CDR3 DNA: TGTGCCACTCTACGGAGCGGGATAACCGGGGAGCTGTTTTTT.

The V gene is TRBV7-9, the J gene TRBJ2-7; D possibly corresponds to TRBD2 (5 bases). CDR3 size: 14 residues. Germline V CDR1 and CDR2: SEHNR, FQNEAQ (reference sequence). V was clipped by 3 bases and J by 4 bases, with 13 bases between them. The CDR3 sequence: CASSFPQAAYEQYF. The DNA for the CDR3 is TGTGCCAGCAGCTTCCCGCAAGCGGCTTACGAGCAGTACTTC.

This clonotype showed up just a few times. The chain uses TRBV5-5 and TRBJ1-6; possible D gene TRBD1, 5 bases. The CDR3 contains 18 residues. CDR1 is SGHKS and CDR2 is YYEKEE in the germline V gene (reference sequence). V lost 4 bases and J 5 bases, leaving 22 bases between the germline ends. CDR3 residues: CASSPTGLLGWDNSPLHF. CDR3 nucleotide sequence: TGTGCCAGCAGCCCCACGGGACTCTTAGGTTGGGATAATTCACCCCTCCACTTT.

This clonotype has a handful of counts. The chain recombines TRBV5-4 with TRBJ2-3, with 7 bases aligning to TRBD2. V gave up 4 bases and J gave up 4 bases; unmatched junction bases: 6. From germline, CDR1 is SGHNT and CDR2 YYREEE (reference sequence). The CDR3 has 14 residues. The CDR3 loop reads CASSRAGLADTQYF. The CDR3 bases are TGTGCCAGCAGCCGAGCGGGATTGGCAGATACGCAGTATTTT. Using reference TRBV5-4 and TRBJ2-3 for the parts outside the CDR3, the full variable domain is ETGVTQSPTHLIKTRGQQVTLRCSSQSGHNTVSWYQQALGQGPQFIFQYYREEENGRGNFPPRFSGLQFPNYSSELNVNALELDDSALYLCASSRAGLADTQYFGPGTRLTVL.

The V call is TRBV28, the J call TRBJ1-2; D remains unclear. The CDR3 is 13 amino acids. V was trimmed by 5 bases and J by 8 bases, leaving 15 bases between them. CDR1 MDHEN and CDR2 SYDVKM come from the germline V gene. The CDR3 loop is CASSPDYRGGYTF. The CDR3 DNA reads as TGTGCCAGCAGTCCGGACTACCGCGGAGGCTACACCTTC.

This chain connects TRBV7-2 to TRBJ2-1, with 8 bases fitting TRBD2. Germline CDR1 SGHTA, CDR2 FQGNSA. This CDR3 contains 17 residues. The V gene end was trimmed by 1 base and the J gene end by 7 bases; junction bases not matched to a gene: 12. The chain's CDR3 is CASSLELRLAPKNEQFF. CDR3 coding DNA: TGTGCCAGCAGCTTAGAATTGCGACTAGCGCCCAAAAATGAGCAGTTCTTC. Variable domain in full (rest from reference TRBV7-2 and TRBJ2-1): GAGVSQSPSNKVTEKGKDVELRCDPISGHTALYWYRQSLGQGLEFLIYFQGNSAPDKSGLPSDRFSAERTGGSVSTLTIQRTQQEDSAVYLCASSLELRLAPKNEQFFGPGTRLTVL.